This is a list of T cell receptor beta chains from one sample in a study of CD8 T cells in ankylosing spondylitis. TCRdb re-called the 5' RACE reads through MiXCR, storing one row per CDR3 protein. This repertoire shows about 220,000 distinct CDR3 sequences, 20% to 30% found once; its top ten account for 6.6%. Input material: blood, either unsorted or a sorted T cell fraction (not recorded which). The receptor source for this set is a male donor with ankylosing spondylitis or in good health (not recorded which). Each CDR3 is given with its conserved first and last residue. A D gene is named only where the DNA matches it firmly.

cdr3_length | j_call | v_call | d_call | cdr3_aa
13 | TRBJ2-7 | TRBV6-5 | . | CASSYRGTYEQYF
13 | TRBJ1-2 | TRBV27 | TRBD1 | CASSPDRVDGYTF
14 | TRBJ2-7 | TRBV7-2 | . | CASGGFGGKYEQYF
13 | TRBJ1-2 | TRBV29-1 | . | CSVGSQPGYGYTF
15 | TRBJ2-1 | TRBV9 | TRBD2 | CASSVRAGGGNEQFF
16 | TRBJ1-1 | TRBV4-1 | . | CASSPYLDRANTEAFF
15 | TRBJ1-1 | TRBV6-1 | TRBD1 | CASRRTGSGVTEAFF
16 | TRBJ1-6 | TRBV6-5 | . | CASSYSSQTYNSPLHF
13 | TRBJ2-1 | TRBV29-1 | TRBD2 | CSVGGRAGNEQFF
15 | TRBJ2-7 | TRBV5-1 | . | CASSFGAGSSYEQYF
15 | TRBJ1-2 | TRBV5-1 | . | CASSLVSGSFGGYTF
13 | TRBJ1-5 | TRBV24-1 | . | CATSDHMSQPQHF
15 | TRBJ2-7 | TRBV5-1 | . | CASSLGFGSSYEQYF
15 | TRBJ2-1 | TRBV18 | . | CASSPAQEIYNEQFF
14 | TRBJ2-3 | TRBV15 | . | CATSRAGGTDTQYF